Listed here is a single T cell receptor (beta chain). Its antigen remains unidentified. The sample comes from a study of T cell clones after liver transplantation. Study-level information: Immunosuppression withdrawal was tried within 2 years after liver transplantation in this trial. Patients counted as tolerant after at least one year off all immunosuppression, enzymes not exceeding twice normal.

Study findings and constraints: Small, mixed patient groups and varying post-transplant times limit these conclusions.

CD3+CD4+ and CD3+CD8+ cells were FACS-sorted from thawed unstimulated PBMCs. Clones were read by immunoSEQ multiplex PCR, and TCRdb kept only the in-frame ones, dropping some. The table has roughly 100,000 clones, 82% seen once; the top ten hold approximately 0.93%. This clonotype originated in a human donor who received a liver transplant. The sequenced sample was CD4+ T cells from blood, obtained before liver transplant.

The CDR3, as DNA: TGTGCCAGCAGCCCCCCCGGCAGGGGTTCACCCCTCCACTTT. This sequence encodes CASSPPGRGSPLHF. The chain recombines TRBV11-2 with TRBJ1-6; a weak D match, TRBD1 (6 bases). The germline V gene has CDR1 SGHAT and CDR2 FQNNGV. V was clipped by 5 bases and J by 9 bases, with 14 bases between them. The CDR3 consists of 14 residues. The entire variable domain, with the rest obtained from reference TRBV11-2 and TRBJ1-6, is as follows: EAGVAQSPRYKIIEKRQSVAFWCNPISGHATLYWYQQILGQGPKLLIQFQNNGVVDDSQLPKDRFSAERLKGVDSTLKIQPAKLEDSAVYLCASSPPGRGSPLHFGNGTRLTVT.